Given below is one T cell receptor beta chain in context. What it binds is not known. Treatment described: roughly 20 received Ad26.COV2.S at low or high dose, single or two shots; 5 received placebo; per-sample allocation not given. Sample collection was performed on day 63 after the first vaccine or placebo injection. Here immunoSEQ multiplex PCR was the method, and the copy in TCRdb shows in-frame clones only, minus some. Of 430,000 or so clones listed, 89% are singletons. These data come from a study of Ad26.COV2.S vaccination and SARS-CoV-2 variants. Study results and limitations: It was found that vaccine and placebo recipients had similar non-spike TCR breadth.

This CDR3 region has 15 residues. Trimming removed 4 bases from V and 4 bases from J, with 16 bases in between. CDR1 and CDR2 (germline): MGHRA, YSYEKL. The chain has TRBV4-1 and TRBJ1-2; D is unclear. The source material was peripheral blood, sampled in a trial of Ad26.COV2.S vaccine versus placebo. This sequence was found in a person between 18 and 59 years old who received the Ad26.COV2.S COVID-19 vaccine or a placebo. The CDR3 here is CASSPPFRGSYGYTF. CDR3 sequence (DNA): TGCGCCAGCAGCCCACCGTTCCGAGGGAGCTATGGCTACACCTTC.